Shown below are 16 T cell receptor beta chains from a single sample sequenced in a study of blood T cell repertoires in COVID-19. Sequencing was performed with immunoSEQ multiplex PCR; in TCRdb, only in-frame clones are kept and a portion is missing. The sample records roughly 200,000 clones, 87% being singletons. Input material: PBMCs or T cells enriched from blood (not recorded which). These receptors originate from a young woman who had recovered from COVID-19.

The CDR3 protein is CAWSVNETPLHF. The CDR3 DNA reads TGTGCCTGGAGTGTAAACGAGACACCCCTCCACTTT. This chain uses TRBV30 with TRBJ1-6; D unresolved. V dropped 0 bases and J dropped 11 bases, with 8 bases sitting between them. Germline V gene lookup returns CDR1 GTSNPN and CDR2 SVGIG (reference sequence). The CDR3 contains 12 residues.

This clone was picked up one time. This rearrangement joins TRBV3-1 (or the pseudogene TRBV3-2) to TRBJ1-6, with 7 bases fitting TRBD1. This CDR3 contains 15 residues. Germline values: CDR1 LGHDT, CDR2 YNNKEL (reference sequence). V gave up 4 bases and J gave up 7 bases; unmatched junction bases: 7. The CDR3 reads CASSPGQGGNSPLHF. CDR3 DNA sequence: TGTGCCAGCAGCCCAGGGCAGGGGGGCAATTCACCCCTCCACTTT.

V is TRBV9 and J is TRBJ1-2; D not resolved. CDR3 length: 15 residues. V was trimmed by 1 base and J by 4 bases, leaving 14 bases between them. Germline values: CDR1 SGDLS, CDR2 YYNGEE. The CDR3 reads CASSVTPQVSYGYTF. The CDR3 bases are TGTGCCAGCAGCGTAACCCCTCAGGTGTCCTATGGCTACACCTTC.

The chain is built from TRBV11-3 and TRBJ1-2, with D maybe TRBD1 (6 bases). This CDR3 contains 13 residues. V was trimmed by 3 bases and J by 5 bases, leaving 10 bases between them. Per germline, CDR1 SGHNT and CDR2 YENEEA. The CDR3 spells CASSFRGNYGYTF. The CDR3 nucleotides read TGTGCCAGCAGCTTTAGGGGGAATTATGGCTACACCTTC.

For the CDR3, the DNA is TGTGCCAGCAGCTTAGGAAGCGGCTATGGCTACACCTTC. Protein product: CASSLGSGYGYTF. The chain has TRBV7-9 and TRBJ1-2, with no clear D. V lost 1 base, J lost 4 bases, and 7 bases lay in between. CDR3 length equals 13 residues. Germline CDR1 SEHNR, CDR2 FQNEAQ (reference sequence). The whole variable domain, remainder taken from reference TRBV7-9 and TRBJ1-2, is DTGVSQNPRHKITKRGQNVTFRCDPISEHNRLYWYRQTLGQGPEFLTYFQNEAQLEKSRLLSDRFSAERPKGSFSTLEIQRTEQGDSAMYLCASSLGSGYGYTFGSGTRLTVV.

This clone was seen a few times. This rearrangement joins TRBV27 to TRBJ1-2; no firm D call. V gave up 5 bases and J gave up 4 bases, with 14 bases separating them. The CDR3 spans 14 residues. CDR1 is MNHEY, CDR2 SMNVEV, per germline (reference sequence). The DNA of the CDR3 is TGTGCCAGCAGTCCGCGGGAGGGTTTCTATGGCTACACCTTC. It translates to CASSPREGFYGYTF.

V and J are TRBV6-5 and TRBJ1-2; D remains unclear. CDR3 length equals 13 residues. Germline V gives CDR1 MNHEY, CDR2 SVGAGI. V was cut by 6 bases and J by 12 bases, with 20 bases left in between. CDR3 nucleotide sequence: TGTGCCAGCAGCCAATTTCGGGAGTCTCCGCACACCTTC. It yields the protein CASSQFRESPHTF.

This clone was seen more than once but under ten times. The chain links TRBV7-9 to TRBJ1-5; TRBD1 aligns across 9 bases. The V and J ends lost 1 base and 5 bases, in that order; junction bases with no gene match: 3. The germline V gene has CDR1 SEHNR and CDR2 FQNEAQ (reference sequence). The CDR3 contains 15 residues. The CDR3 spells CASSLGGTGYQPQHF. Here the CDR3 DNA reads TGTGCCAGCAGCTTAGGAGGGACAGGGTATCAGCCCCAGCATTTT.

This clone was counted a single time. The chain couples TRBV7-8 to TRBJ1-5, with 7 bases matching TRBD1. J was trimmed by 1 base and V by 0 bases; bases with no gene match: 9. Germline assignment: CDR1 SGHVS and CDR2 FQNEAQ. This CDR3 comprises 18 residues. The CDR3 here is CASSLASYRDRSNQPQHF. The CDR3 nucleotides are TGTGCCAGCAGCTTAGCGTCCTATAGGGACAGAAGCAATCAGCCCCAGCATTTT.

This clone has just a few counts. This chain links TRBV30 with TRBJ1-5; D not certain. Germline V gives CDR1 GTSNPN, CDR2 SVGIG (reference sequence). The CDR3 contains 13 residues. Trimming removed 1 base at V and 6 bases at J, with 10 bases between. CDR3 sequence reads: CAWSGEKFQPQHF. The CDR3 region has the DNA TGTGCCTGGAGTGGAGAAAAGTTTCAGCCCCAGCATTTT.

The chain combines TRBV2 with TRBJ2-3; TRBD2 aligns across 13 bases. The V gene end was trimmed by 7 bases and the J gene end by 3 bases; junction bases not matched to a gene: 7. CDR1 and CDR2 from the germline V gene are SNHLY and FYNNEI. This CDR3 comprises 16 residues. The CDR3 sequence: CASTVLAGGPTDTQYF. The CDR3 DNA is TGTGCCAGCACCGTACTAGCGGGGGGGCCGACAGATACGCAGTATTTT.

The chain recombines TRBV5-4 with TRBJ2-7; 7 bases are shared with TRBD2. V lost 2 bases and J lost 5; bases outside the gene matches: 10. The CDR3 contains 15 residues. Germline assignment: CDR1 SGHNT and CDR2 YYREEE (reference sequence). The CDR3, as DNA: TGTGCCAGCAGCTTTCCGGGACTACCTGCCCACGAGCAGTACTTC. Translation gives CASSFPGLPAHEQYF.

This clone was seen a single time. The chain has TRBV27 and TRBJ1-1; maybe TRBD1 (6 bases). The CDR3 is 16 amino acids. V was cut by 5 bases and J by 2 bases, with 18 bases left in between. Germline loops: CDR1 MNHEY, CDR2 SMNVEV (reference sequence). The CDR3 sequence is CASSIGTSQSNTEAFF. For the CDR3, the DNA is TGTGCCAGCAGTATCGGGACATCACAATCAAACACTGAAGCTTTCTTT.

The chain is built from TRBV7-9 and TRBJ2-5, with D hard to call. Trimming took 5 bases from V and 1 from J, leaving 11 bases between them. Germline V gene sequence: CDR1 SEHNR, CDR2 FQNEAQ (reference sequence). There are 14 residues in the CDR3. CDR3 sequence (DNA): TGTGCCAGCAGCCCTGGTTCAGTCCAAGAGACCCAGTACTTC. It specifies CASSPGSVQETQYF.

V and J are TRBV7-2 and TRBJ1-5; D might be TRBD1 (6 bases). Germline CDR1 reads SGHTA; CDR2 reads FQGNSA. Trimming took 3 bases from V and 3 from J, leaving 18 bases between them. CDR3 length: 17 amino acids. CDR3: CASSLMPQGAPNQPQHF. For the CDR3, the DNA is TGTGCCAGCAGCTTGATGCCACAGGGAGCGCCCAATCAGCCCCAGCATTTT.

The chain has TRBV14 and TRBJ1-2; a possible D gene is TRBD1 (5 bases). Germline lookup yields CDR1 SGHDN and CDR2 FVKESK. V gave up 1 base and J gave up 3 bases, with 15 bases separating them. The length of the CDR3 is 16 residues. Here the CDR3 DNA reads TGTGCCAGCAGCCAAGGGATTGGCGGGGGGGACTATGGCTACACCTTC. The encoded protein is CASSQGIGGGDYGYTF.